This T cell receptor (beta chain) was found in a study of vaccination and CD4 T cells after COVID-19. The sample's treatment: roughly 11-day PBMC culture with coronavirus spike peptide pools or control peptides (ViraFEST assay). The Oncomine TCR Beta short-read assay generated sequence data from the DNA of cultured CD4+ T cells. MiXCR, applied by TCRdb to the PCR reads, yields one record per CDR3 protein. The sample carries 9,500 to 11,000 distinct CDR3 sequences, 26% recorded once. V was clipped by 0 bases and J by 0 bases, with 11 bases between them. This CDR3 is built from 16 residues. From germline, CDR1 is LGHNA and CDR2 YNFKEQ. As concerns this clonotype: Its antigen is unidentified.

Specimen: CD4+ T cells from blood, cultured in vitro, collected before SARS-CoV-2 vaccination. The source of this sequence is a human donor who received a COVID-19 vaccine. J is TRBJ1-2 and V is TRBV4-2; D not certain. CDR3 protein: CASSQDRGSANYGYTF. The CDR3 DNA reads TGTGCCAGCAGCCAAGATCGAGGGTCGGCTAACTATGGCTACACCTTC.